This T cell receptor (beta chain) is from a study of vaccination effects on CD4 cells after COVID-19 (dated by TCRdb to about 2022). Study-wide context: To identify antigen-specific CD4+ T cell clonotypes by their expansion, the ViraFEST assay first stimulated PBMC with viral peptide pools and then applied TCR sequencing. Participants received two doses of either the BNT162b2 or the mRNA-1273 mRNA SARS-CoV-2 vaccine. Some 2.2 million PBMC per well were cultured in IMDM with about 5.1% human AB serum, around 9.1 IU/ml IL-2 and gentamicin, plus 10 ug/ml peptides. SARS-CoV-2 spike-specific CD4+ TCR repertoires from before and after mRNA vaccination were compared in COVID-19 convalescent patients and in infection-naive vaccine recipients. Altogether, nine to ten COVID-19 convalescent patients and several SARS-CoV-2-naive healthy vaccine recipients made up the full study. In the study, cultures from other donors were sequenced using the Oncomine TCR Beta short-read assay on an Illumina iSeq 100. Broad study findings and their caveats: Only a small number of convalescent patients were included, and no early post-infection timepoints were available, which limited the study. Among healthy vaccine recipients, nearly all vaccine-induced clones were SARS-CoV-2 mono-reactive, and only 1 of 255 was cross-reactive with common cold coronaviruses. Marked clonal contraction was observed in both infection-induced and vaccine-induced clones at late post-vaccination timepoints, consistent with waning T cell responses.

The CDR3 covers 13 residues, taking in both the cysteine and the phenylalanine. The sequence is cut down to CDR3 DNA, 39 bases in frame from base 1. The trim is 0 bases for V and 5 bases for J, with a gap of 8 bases between the germline ends. In the germline V gene, CDR1 corresponds to SGHRS and CDR2 to YFSETQ. Library preparation was by the immunoSEQ multiplex PCR assay. DNA from the CD4+ T cells that had been cultured and isolated underwent TCR beta CDR3 sequencing. Per the authors' processing: The analysis removed non-productive TCR sequences, trimmed reads to the CDR3 region, and retained only CDR3s that were 7 or more amino acids long. Antigen-specific clonotypes were identified using the MANAFEST web app by comparison of expansion in peptide wells against reference cultures. For clones to be considered positive, expansion at FDR<0.05 versus reference and all other wells, an odds ratio above 5, and a frequency above 0.1% in two replicate wells were required. Clonotypes significantly expanded in SARS-CoV-2 spike wells and in at least one common cold coronavirus spike condition were defined as cross-reactive. Levenshtein distance calculated with the stringdist R package was used to assess CDR3 similarity, and unrooted trees were constructed with ape in R 3.6.1. Held by TCRdb, this immuneACCESS table contains in-frame sequences only and omits some clones. Under half of the omission traces to an unresolved V gene where checked; the cause of the rest is unknown. V and J calls and clone size follow that table, whereas D and trimming were derived from the DNA. The sample table records around 30,000 clones; about two thirds of these occur just once. The ten largest clones represent approximately 3.6% of the sample.

After about 9 days of culture, CD4+ T cells were isolated with the EasySep CD4+ T cell isolation kit. The absence of prior SARS-CoV-2 infection in healthy vaccine recipients was confirmed by negative nucleocapsid antibodies before and after vaccination. Half of the culture medium was replaced with fresh IL-2-containing medium on days 3 and 7. Unless noted otherwise, every peptide stimulation condition was grown in triplicate wells. Using Ficoll-Paque Plus gradient centrifugation, PBMC were separated from whole blood and then either used fresh or cryopreserved at -140C. The QIAamp micro DNA kit was used to extract genomic DNA from the cultured CD4+ T cells. In regard to this clone: Its recognized antigen is unknown. Per-base quality was not reported, and no clone a single base away is much larger than it.

The chain uses TRBV5-1 and TRBJ2-5; no D segment can be confidently identified. Here the sequenced sample was CD4+ T cells from PBMCs cultured without peptide, taken before COVID-19 vaccination. This receptor was obtained from a human donor who received a COVID-19 vaccine. The nucleotides read TGCGCCAGCAGCTTGGCGTCAACGGAGACCCAGTACTTC. This codes for CASSLASTETQYF.